This T cell receptor beta chain was sequenced in a study of control samples from healthy donors and cancer patients. Data came from immunoSEQ multiplex PCR; TCRdb stores just in-frame clones and leaves some out. The profile shows roughly 69,000 clones, about 90% of them singletons. This CDR3 is built from 13 residues. The germline gives CDR1 GTSNPN, CDR2 SVGIG (reference sequence). The V end was cut by 1 base, the J end by 3 bases, with 9 bases between. The gene calls are TRBV30 and TRBJ1-2, with D perhaps matching TRBD1 (5 bases). The receptor comes from a woman aged 45-60 years with head and neck cancer. The specimen was PBMCs. CDR3 coding DNA: TGTGCCTGGAGTGGGGGGTTGGACTATGGCTACACCTTC. Protein sequence: CAWSGGLDYGYTF.